Described below is a single T cell receptor beta chain sequence and its context. The record originates from a study of T cells in women clearing cervical HPV infection. About the research overall: Donors had HPV16-related CIN3 or worse; 2 had invasive cancer. Control women cleared a single incident HPV16 infection within 12 months. For cases, blood was sampled a median about 160 days after lesion detection, interquartile range roughly 80 to 230 days.

All participants had a single incident cervical HPV16 infection, and prevalent HPV16 infections were excluded. Repertoires were generated with immunoSEQ multiplex PCR, while TCRdb's copy carries only in-frame clones and drops some. This sample's table reports some 30,000 clones. Input material: blood buffy coat. The receptor's source is a woman aged 18-70 years with a cervical HPV16 infection that either progressed to CIN3+ or cleared (not recorded which).

Partial CDR3 DNA: TGTGCCAGCAGCTGGTTACAGGGGGCAGGAGAAAAG. Translating it yields CASSWLQGAGEK. Given in full, the CDR3 is CASSWLQGAGEKLFF. V is TRBV5-6 and J is TRBJ2-2; 9 bases are shared with TRBD1. The CDR3 end is not reached by the read, which stops 3 residues before it; the germline J gene fills it in. The CDR3 contains 15 residues. Looked up from germline, CDR1 is SGHDT and CDR2 is YYEEEE.